Following are 22 T cell receptor beta chains from one sample sequenced in a study of early stage breast cancer tumors. Sequencing used immunoSEQ multiplex PCR; TCRdb keeps in-frame clones, though not all of them. The sample yields tens of thousands of clones, about nine tenths seen once. Material for sequencing was blood. The origin of the receptors is a person aged 70 to 85 with breast cancer.

The rearrangement links TRBV5-1 to TRBJ1-4, with D perhaps matching TRBD1 (6 bases). The CDR3 is made up of 15 amino acids. In germline, CDR1 is SGHRS, CDR2 YFSETQ. Trimming removed 4 bases from V and 7 bases from J, with 17 bases in between. The CDR3 DNA reads as TGCGCCAGCAGCCCCGGGAGGGGGGGCGGTGAAAAACTGTTTTTT. Translating it yields CASSPGRGGGEKLFF.

This clone has just one count. The chain combines TRBV5-6 with TRBJ2-3; 8 bases fit TRBD1. V lost 1 base to trimming and J lost 1 base; unmatched junction nucleotides: 2. This CDR3 is built from 15 residues. Germline CDR1 and CDR2: SGHDT and YYEEEE. DNA for the CDR3: TGTGCCAGCAGCTTGCAGGGGGCCGGCACAGATACGCAGTATTTT. Translation gives CASSLQGAGTDTQYF.

The CDR3 protein is CASRAERDTEAFF. The CDR3 DNA reads TGTGCCAGCAGAGCGGAGAGGGACACTGAAGCTTTCTTT. The chain combines TRBV6-1 with TRBJ1-1; the D is unclear. Germline V CDR1 and CDR2: MNHNS, SASEGT. CDR3 size: 13 residues. V lost 6 bases, J lost 3 bases, and 11 bases lay in between.

This clone has just one count. The chain has TRBV7-2 and TRBJ1-2; D remains ambiguous. V was trimmed by 1 base and J by 7 bases, leaving 16 bases between them. Germline V gives CDR1 SGHTA, CDR2 FQGNSA. This CDR3 has 15 amino acids. Here the CDR3 reads CASSLESGSRSGYTF. In DNA form, the CDR3 reads TGTGCCAGCAGCTTAGAGTCCGGGTCCCGGAGTGGCTACACCTTC.

A few counts support this clone. V usage is TRBV29-1 and J usage is TRBJ1-5, with TRBD1 matching 7 bases. Germline CDR1 reads SQVTM; CDR2 reads ANQGSEA. The length of the CDR3 is 14 residues. J was trimmed by 1 base and V by 6 bases; bases with no gene match: 6. The CDR3 coding sequence is TGCAGCGTGAGACAGGGTGCAAGCAATCAGCCCCAGCATTTT. Its translation: CSVRQGASNQPQHF.

This rearrangement joins TRBV11-2 to TRBJ1-2; 8 positions match TRBD1. Germline V gives CDR1 SGHAT, CDR2 FQNNGV. The CDR3 contains 14 residues. The V segment lost 6 bases and the J segment 6 bases; nucleotides outside the gene matches: 9. The CDR3 coding sequence is TGTGCCAGCAGTTATACAGGGGGTGGGCATGGCTACACCTTC. Amino acid sequence: CASSYTGGGHGYTF. The full variable domain, completed using reference TRBV11-2 and TRBJ1-2, is EAGVAQSPRYKIIEKRQSVAFWCNPISGHATLYWYQQILGQGPKLLIQFQNNGVVDDSQLPKDRFSAERLKGVDSTLKIQPAKLEDSAVYLCASSYTGGGHGYTFGSGTRLTVV.

A single count supports this clone. This chain links TRBV7-9 with TRBJ2-5; unclear D gene. Trimming cost V 5 bases and J 4 bases, with 8 bases left between them. The CDR3 is 12 residues long. The germline gives CDR1 SEHNR, CDR2 FQNEAQ (reference sequence). The CDR3 spells CASSVGGETQYF. CDR3 nucleotides: TGTGCCAGCAGCGTCGGTGGAGAGACCCAGTACTTC. The full variable domain, completed using reference TRBV7-9 and TRBJ2-5, is DTGVSQNPRHKITKRGQNVTFRCDPISEHNRLYWYRQTLGQGPEFLTYFQNEAQLEKSRLLSDRFSAERPKGSFSTLEIQRTEQGDSAMYLCASSVGGETQYFGPGTRLLVL.

The rearrangement joins TRBV19 to TRBJ1-2, with D possibly being TRBD1 (5 bases). In germline, CDR1 is LNHDA, CDR2 SQIVND (reference sequence). V was shortened by 6 bases and J by 4 bases, with 12 bases between the two germline ends. This CDR3 is built from 13 residues. CDR3 sequence: CASRPGGSYGYTF. DNA for the CDR3: TGTGCCAGTAGGCCCGGGGGTTCCTATGGCTACACCTTC. Based on the CDR3 plus reference TRBV19 and TRBJ1-2, the full variable domain is DGGITQSPKYLFRKEGQNVTLSCEQNLNHDAMYWYRQDPGQGLRLIYYSQIVNDFQKGDIAEGYSVSREKKESFPLTVTSAQKNPTAFYLCASRPGGSYGYTFGSGTRLTVV.

This clone was observed a single time. This chain joins TRBV5-1 and TRBJ1-4; tentative D call: TRBD1 (6 bases). Between the trimmed V and J ends, which lost 4 bases and 7 bases, there was a span of 17 bases. CDR1 is SGHRS and CDR2 is YFSETQ in the germline V gene. This CDR3 is built from 15 residues. CDR3 bases: TGCGCCAGCAGCGTCGCACAGGGCGAGGGTGAAAAACTGTTTTTT. Translating it yields CASSVAQGEGEKLFF.

The chain recombines TRBV6-5 with TRBJ2-7; TRBD1 aligns across 9 bases. CDR3 size: 14 residues. The V gene's germline CDR1 is MNHEY and CDR2 SVGAGI. V gave up 4 bases and J gave up 5 bases; unmatched junction bases: 6. The CDR3 loop reads CASSSRQGVDEQYF. The CDR3 bases are TGTGCCAGCAGTTCCCGACAGGGGGTCGACGAGCAGTACTTC.

This chain connects TRBV6-6 to TRBJ2-7; 7 positions agree with TRBD2. CDR1 and CDR2 from the germline V gene are MNHNY and SVGAGI (reference sequence). The CDR3 contains 14 residues. Trimming removed 8 bases from V and 0 bases from J; junction bases left unmatched: 7. CDR3 in amino acids: CASRGEGLSYEQYF. DNA for the CDR3: TGTGCCAGCCGCGGGGAGGGACTCTCCTACGAGCAGTACTTC.

This sequence joins TRBV6-6 and TRBJ2-5; D is perhaps TRBD1 (6 bases). CDR1 and CDR2 from the germline V gene are MNHNY and SVGAGI (reference sequence). V shed 4 bases and J shed 1 base, with 10 bases lying between them. The CDR3 sequence is 14 residues long. CDR3 protein: CASSSQGPQETQYF. CDR3 nucleotides: TGTGCCAGCAGTTCACAGGGCCCCCAAGAGACCCAGTACTTC.

The chain couples TRBV10-2 to TRBJ2-3; 11 positions match TRBD2. From germline, CDR1 is WSHSY and CDR2 SAAADI. The CDR3 sequence is 16 residues long. J lost 6 bases, V lost 6 bases, and 11 bases had no gene match. The chain's CDR3 is CASSWVVAGGLDTQYF. In DNA form, the CDR3 reads TGCGCCAGCAGCTGGGTGGTAGCGGGGGGGCTGGATACGCAGTATTTT.

This chain links TRBV7-9 with TRBJ2-1; TRBD2 is a possible D gene (6 bases). The CDR3 extends over 14 amino acids. The V gene's germline CDR1 is SEHNR and CDR2 FQNEAQ (reference sequence). V was cut by 1 base and J by 8 bases, with 12 bases left in between. CDR3 coding DNA: TGTGCCAGCAGCTTAGTGACTAGTAACCATGAGCAGTTCTTC. Protein product: CASSLVTSNHEQFF.

This chain uses TRBV29-1 with TRBJ2-1; 8 bases align to TRBD1. Germline V CDR1 and CDR2: SQVTM, ANQGSEA. The CDR3 loop spans 14 amino acids. After removal of 5 bases from V and 5 bases from J, the junction contained 8 bases not matched to a gene. The CDR3 reads CSVTGQGAHNEQFF. The CDR3 DNA reads as TGCAGCGTTACCGGACAGGGAGCCCACAATGAGCAGTTCTTC.

V gene TRBV5-4 combines with J gene TRBJ1-4; 7 nucleotides align to TRBD1. Unmatched junction bases numbered 14, after V lost 1 base and J lost 5 bases. The CDR3 has 18 amino acids. Germline values: CDR1 SGHNT, CDR2 YYREEE (reference sequence). CDR3: CASSLRVTGYGSNEKLFF. CDR3 nucleotide sequence: TGTGCCAGCAGCTTGAGGGTGACAGGGTACGGATCGAATGAAAAACTGTTTTTT.

This chain uses TRBV30 with TRBJ2-1; 7 bases line up with TRBD2. The CDR3 runs to 14 residues. V trimming: 6 bases; J trimming: 4 bases; junction bases outside the gene matches: 9. Looked up from germline, CDR1 is GTSNPN and CDR2 is SVGIG (reference sequence). CDR3: CACAQRGAYNEQFF. CDR3 nucleotides: TGTGCCTGTGCTCAGCGGGGAGCGTACAATGAGCAGTTCTTC.

This chain links TRBV6-4 with TRBJ2-2; 7 positions agree with TRBD2. Germline trimming cut 4 bases from V and 6 bases from J; bases unmatched to any gene: 5. Germline-derived CDR1 and CDR2 are MRHNA and SNTAGT. The CDR3 has 14 amino acids. The CDR3 sequence: CASSVRRESGELFF. Written as DNA, the CDR3 is TGTGCCAGCAGTGTAAGGCGGGAGTCCGGGGAGCTGTTTTTT.

Turning to this clone: An end of the junction does not agree with germline; a read error may underlie this. V gene TRBV15 combines with J gene TRBJ1-1; 7 nucleotides align to TRBD1. The CDR3 loop spans 14 amino acids. Germline lookup yields CDR1 LNHNV and CDR2 YYDKDF (reference sequence). The CDR3 coding sequence is TGTGCCACCAGCAGAGATCCAGAACAGGGGCCCGCCGAGTTT. This translates into CATSRDPEQGPAEF.

This chain connects TRBV28 to TRBJ1-2; D possibly corresponds to TRBD1 (5 bases). This CDR3 has 15 residues. Trimming stripped 6 bases from V and 4 bases from J, with 18 bases between. CDR1 is MDHEN, CDR2 SYDVKM, per germline. The CDR3 here is CASRSELQASYGYTF. CDR3 nucleotide sequence: TGTGCCAGCAGATCCGAACTACAGGCTAGCTATGGCTACACCTTC.

The J gene is TRBJ2-7, the V gene TRBV11-2, with D possibly TRBD1 on 5 matching bases. V was trimmed by 1 base and J by 3 bases, leaving 10 bases between them. CDR1 and CDR2 (germline): SGHAT, FQNNGV. This CDR3 is built from 14 residues. CDR3 residues: CASSLGQGLYEQYF. The CDR3 bases are TGTGCCAGCAGCTTAGGGCAGGGTCTCTACGAGCAGTACTTC.

The CDR3 bases are TGTGCCAGCAGCCCCTGGACAGGGGGTGGCAGCGAGCAGTACTTC. Protein: CASSPWTGGGSEQYF. The chain uses TRBV27 and TRBJ2-7; 10 bases line up with TRBD1. Germline CDR1 reads MNHEY; CDR2 reads SMNVEV (reference sequence). This CDR3 is built from 15 residues. V gave up 6 bases and J gave up 6 bases; unmatched junction bases: 11.